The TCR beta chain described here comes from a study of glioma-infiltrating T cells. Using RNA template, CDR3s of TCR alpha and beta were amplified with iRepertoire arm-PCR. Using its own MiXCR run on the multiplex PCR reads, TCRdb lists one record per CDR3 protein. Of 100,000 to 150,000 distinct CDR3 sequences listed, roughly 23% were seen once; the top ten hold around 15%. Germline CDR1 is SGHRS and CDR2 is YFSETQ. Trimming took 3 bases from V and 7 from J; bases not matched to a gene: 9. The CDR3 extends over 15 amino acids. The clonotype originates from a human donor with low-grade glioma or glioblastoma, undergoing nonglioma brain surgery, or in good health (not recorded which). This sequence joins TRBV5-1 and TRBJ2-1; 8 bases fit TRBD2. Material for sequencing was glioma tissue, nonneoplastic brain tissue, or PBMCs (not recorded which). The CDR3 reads CASSSRGLEGNEQFF. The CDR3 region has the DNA TGCGCCAGCAGCTCCAGGGGACTAGAAGGGAATGAGCAGTTCTTC.